Below are 29 T cell receptor beta chains sequenced from a single sample in a study of cytomegalovirus exposure and HLA in healthy donors. Use of 60 Vbeta and 13 Jbeta primers characterized the PCR. The protocol was immunoSEQ multiplex PCR, while the TCRdb copy is restricted to in-frame clones and leaves out a portion. The sample consists of approximately 150,000 clones, under 90% of them appearing once. Sequencing was carried out using PBMCs. Receptors were obtained from a man aged 30 to 45 in good health and CMV-seronegative.

This clone showed up just a few times. The gene calls are TRBV7-9 and TRBJ1-1; D unclear. There are 14 residues in the CDR3. Germline V gives CDR1 SEHNR, CDR2 FQNEAQ (reference sequence). The germline V and J ends were trimmed by 1 base and 1 base, with 7 bases remaining between them. This CDR3 is CASSLEQQNTEAFF. The DNA for the CDR3 is TGTGCCAGCAGCTTAGAACAGCAGAACACTGAAGCTTTCTTT.

The chain is built from TRBV4-3 and TRBJ2-5; D is perhaps TRBD2 (7 bases). V lost 0 bases and J 4 bases, leaving 18 bases between the germline ends. The CDR3 is made up of 17 amino acids. CDR1 is LGHNA and CDR2 is YSLEER in the germline V gene. The CDR3 DNA reads as TGCGCCAGCAGCCAAGATCCCACGGGGGGCGCCCTAGAGACCCAGTACTTC. Protein product: CASSQDPTGGALETQYF.

This sequence joins TRBV13 and TRBJ2-3; a possible D gene is TRBD2 (6 bases). The germline V gene encodes CDR1 PRHDT and CDR2 FYEKMQ (reference sequence). The CDR3 is 16 amino acids. Trimming cost V 1 base and J 4 bases, with 15 bases left between them. CDR3 in amino acids: CASSLALLGGADTQYF. CDR3 sequence (DNA): TGTGCCAGCAGCTTAGCCCTACTAGGAGGGGCAGATACGCAGTATTTT.

V and J are TRBV28 and TRBJ2-1; TRBD2 matches at 8 bases. The V and J ends lost 6 bases and 14 bases, in that order; junction bases with no gene match: 21. Germline V CDR1 and CDR2: MDHEN, SYDVKM. The CDR3 runs to 16 residues. The CDR3 nucleotides read TGTGCCAGCAGGGAAAAGGTTTTAGCGGGACGCCCACCGAAGTTCTTC. Translated: CASREKVLAGRPPKFF.

V is TRBV27 and J is TRBJ1-2; D unclear. Germline CDR1 is MNHEY and CDR2 is SMNVEV (reference sequence). Trimming stripped 0 bases from V and 3 bases from J, with 14 bases between. The length of the CDR3 is 16 residues. DNA of the CDR3: TGTGCCAGCAGTTTATCGCCCCCGCGGGGATACTATGGCTACACCTTC. Protein: CASSLSPPRGYYGYTF.

This clone showed up just once. The identical CDR3 is also encoded by other nucleotide sequences in the sample. V and J are TRBV10-3 and TRBJ1-1; 8 bases fit TRBD1. Germline trimming cut 6 bases from V and 0 bases from J; bases unmatched to any gene: 9. Per the germline V gene, CDR1 is ENHRY and CDR2 is SYGVKD. There are 16 residues in the CDR3. In nucleotides, the CDR3 is TGTGCCATCAGGGGGGACAGGAGACAGGTGAACACTGAAGCTTTCTTT. Its translation: CAIRGDRRQVNTEAFF.

This clone was found a few times. The chain combines TRBV13 with TRBJ2-3; D is ambiguous. Trimming removed 5 bases from V and 0 bases from J, with 3 bases in between. The germline V gene has CDR1 PRHDT and CDR2 FYEKMQ (reference sequence). CDR3 length: 12 amino acids. CDR3 bases: TGTGCCAGCAGCGCGAGCACAGATACGCAGTATTTT. This encodes CASSASTDTQYF.

The chain carries TRBV28 and TRBJ1-6, with TRBD1 matching 11 bases. The CDR3 runs 15 residues. CDR1 and CDR2 from the germline V gene are MDHEN and SYDVKM. The junction had 6 bases not matched to a gene; V was cut back by 8 bases and J by 6 bases. Here the CDR3 DNA reads TGTGCCAGCGTGATAGGACAGGGGGCTAATTCACCCCTCCACTTT. This encodes CASVIGQGANSPLHF.

This chain links TRBV28 with TRBJ2-1, with 7 bases matching TRBD1. V shed 10 bases and J 7 bases; nucleotides not matched to a gene: 19. Germline CDR1 and CDR2: MDHEN and SYDVKM. The CDR3 has 16 amino acids. CDR3 bases: TGTGCCACGTCAACACCCACGGGACAGCTCTGGAATGAGCAGTTCTTC. This encodes CATSTPTGQLWNEQFF. Full variable domain (remainder filled in from reference TRBV28 and TRBJ2-1): DVKVTQSSRYLVKRTGEKVFLECVQDMDHENMFWYRQDPGLGLRLIYFSYDVKMKEKGDIPEGYSVSREKKERFSLILESASTNQTSMYLCATSTPTGQLWNEQFFGPGTRLTVL.

This clone has more than one count but fewer than ten. The chain combines TRBV9 with TRBJ1-2; D remains ambiguous. Per the germline V gene, CDR1 is SGDLS and CDR2 is YYNGEE. V was pared by 0 bases and J by 0 bases, with 9 bases between. CDR3 size: 15 residues. As DNA, the CDR3 is TGTGCCAGCAGCGTAGGTCAATTTCCTAACTATGGCTACACCTTC. It codes for CASSVGQFPNYGYTF.

The rearrangement joins TRBV5-1 to TRBJ2-1, with 11 positions matching TRBD2. Looked up from germline, CDR1 is SGHRS and CDR2 is YFSETQ. Germline trimming cut 1 base from V and 6 bases from J; bases unmatched to any gene: 3. The CDR3 sequence is 15 residues long. The CDR3 coding sequence is TGCGCCAGCAGCTTGACTAGCGGGAGTCGCAATGAGCAGTTCTTC. This translates into CASSLTSGSRNEQFF.

The chain employs TRBV10-3 and TRBJ2-1; 14 nucleotides line up with TRBD2. The CDR3 length is 19 residues. Losses at the gene ends were 8 bases for V and 13 bases for J; bases not matched to a gene: 25. CDR1 is ENHRY and CDR2 is SYGVKD in the germline V gene. CDR3 nucleotides: TGTGCCATCGCAGCCATAGGGACTAGCGGGAGAACAGAAGACAGGGGACAGTTCTTC. Translation: CAIAAIGTSGRTEDRGQFF.

This CDR3 reads CASSIRQGPAERYEQYF. The CDR3 DNA reads TGTGCCAGTAGTATTCGACAGGGCCCAGCAGAGAGGTACGAGCAGTACTTC. The V and J genes are TRBV19 and TRBJ2-7, with 7 bases matching TRBD1. Germline CDR1 reads LNHDA; CDR2 reads SQIVND (reference sequence). The junction had 15 bases not matched to a gene; V was cut back by 3 bases and J by 4 bases. The CDR3 consists of 17 residues.

This sequence joins TRBV5-4 and TRBJ1-2, with 7 nucleotides matching TRBD1. Germline CDR1 reads SGHNT; CDR2 reads YYREEE (reference sequence). The CDR3 consists of 15 residues. V dropped 3 bases and J dropped 2; count of bases not matched to a gene: 7. CDR3 DNA sequence: TGTGCCAGCAGCTCCTACTCGACAGGGAACTATGGCTACACCTTC. Protein sequence: CASSSYSTGNYGYTF.

A single count supports this clone. V gene TRBV7-2 combines with J gene TRBJ2-7; D is unresolved. With 5 bases removed from V and 4 bases from J, the gap between germline ends came to 12 bases. This CDR3 contains 13 residues. Germline-derived CDR1 and CDR2 are SGHTA and FQGNSA. The CDR3: CASSPIRSYEQYF. Here the CDR3 DNA reads TGTGCCAGCAGCCCCATCAGAAGTTACGAGCAGTACTTC. Variable domain in full (rest from reference TRBV7-2 and TRBJ2-7): GAGVSQSPSNKVTEKGKDVELRCDPISGHTALYWYRQSLGQGLEFLIYFQGNSAPDKSGLPSDRFSAERTGGSVSTLTIQRTQQEDSAVYLCASSPIRSYEQYFGPGTRLTVT.

V and J are TRBV9 and TRBJ2-7, with TRBD2 matching over 8 bases. V dropped 3 bases and J dropped 7; count of bases not matched to a gene: 6. The CDR3 runs 13 residues. Germline loops: CDR1 SGDLS, CDR2 YYNGEE. For the CDR3, the DNA is TGTGCCAGCAGCGCGGGGGGGGGTGGAGAGCAGTACTTC. Amino acid sequence: CASSAGGGGEQYF.

This clone was counted once. The chain carries TRBV4-1 and TRBJ2-1, with a possible D match to TRBD2 (6 bases). Germline loops: CDR1 MGHRA, CDR2 YSYEKL. The CDR3 length is 18 residues. V lost 4 bases and J lost 0, with 19 bases in between. The CDR3 nucleotides read TGCGCCAGCAGCCGGCAACTAGCCCTCCCGGGCTCCTACAATGAGCAGTTCTTC. This gives the protein CASSRQLALPGSYNEQFF.

The rearrangement uses TRBV27 and TRBJ1-5; TRBD1 matches 12 bases. The CDR3 totals 19 residues. The trim removed 4 bases at V and 6 bases at J, leaving 16 bases unmatched. The germline V gene has CDR1 MNHEY and CDR2 SMNVEV (reference sequence). The CDR3 DNA is TGTGCCAGCAGTTCCTGGCCCGGGACAGGGGGCGCAAATGGTCAGCCCCAGCATTTT. Residues: CASSSWPGTGGANGQPQHF.

The chain combines TRBV28 with TRBJ1-5; 7 positions agree with TRBD1. The V gene end was trimmed by 10 bases and the J gene end by 5 bases; junction bases not matched to a gene: 11. This CDR3 has 14 residues. Germline lookup yields CDR1 MDHEN and CDR2 SYDVKM. CDR3: CAITSGTAHQPQHF. In nucleotides, the CDR3 is TGTGCCATTACATCCGGGACAGCTCATCAGCCCCAGCATTTT.

The chain links TRBV28 to TRBJ1-2; 7 positions match TRBD1. V lost 8 bases to trimming and J lost 0 bases; unmatched junction nucleotides: 6. The CDR3 has 14 amino acids. The germline gives CDR1 MDHEN, CDR2 SYDVKM. Here the CDR3 reads CASASTGPNYGYTF. The CDR3 coding sequence is TGTGCCAGCGCATCGACAGGGCCTAACTATGGCTACACCTTC.

In its sample, this clone was seen a few times. V usage is TRBV4-3 and J usage is TRBJ2-7, with D tentatively TRBD1 (5 bases). V gave up 0 bases and J gave up 3 bases, with 6 bases separating them. Germline V gene sequence: CDR1 LGHNA, CDR2 YSLEER. The CDR3 spans 13 residues. DNA of the CDR3: TGCGCCAGCAGCCAAGAAAGGGGCTACGAGCAGTACTTC. This codes for CASSQERGYEQYF.

V usage is TRBV11-2 and J usage is TRBJ2-2, with TRBD1 identical over 10 bases. CDR3 length: 16 amino acids. With V trimmed by 5 bases and J by 3 bases, 6 bases remained unmatched. Germline loops: CDR1 SGHAT, CDR2 FQNNGV. The CDR3 sequence is CASSPLGTGDTGELFF. CDR3 sequence (DNA): TGTGCCAGCAGCCCTCTGGGGACAGGGGACACCGGGGAGCTGTTTTTT.

This clone was counted between two and nine times. The CDR3 nucleotides are TGTGCCAGCAGTCCGGACGGTCAGGGCACTGAAGCTTTCTTT. It codes for CASSPDGQGTEAFF. The chain couples TRBV13 to TRBJ1-1; D may be TRBD1 (5 bases). The germline V and J ends were trimmed by 6 bases and 4 bases, with 15 bases remaining between them. This CDR3 spans 14 amino acids. Germline-derived CDR1 and CDR2 are PRHDT and FYEKMQ (reference sequence).

This clone was seen only once. The V call is TRBV28, the J call TRBJ2-1; tentatively, D is TRBD1 (8 bases). Germline CDR1 and CDR2: MDHEN and SYDVKM. With 5 bases removed from V and 1 base from J, the gap between germline ends came to 18 bases. The CDR3 has 17 residues. The chain's CDR3 is CASSLPLQGGSYNEQFF. CDR3 in DNA: TGTGCCAGCAGTCTTCCCCTACAGGGGGGGTCCTACAATGAGCAGTTCTTC.

The chain combines TRBV7-3 with TRBJ1-1; no reliable D call. V shed 5 bases and J shed 7 bases, with 11 bases lying between them. Germline assignment: CDR1 SGHTA and CDR2 FQGTGA. CDR3 length equals 12 residues. The CDR3 DNA follows: TGTGCCAGCAGCCTACCAAACGGTGAAGCTTTCTTT. Its translation is CASSLPNGEAFF.

V and J are TRBV5-6 and TRBJ1-2, with D unresolved. The V and J ends lost 0 bases and 2 bases respectively, with 8 bases between them. Germline loops: CDR1 SGHDT, CDR2 YYEEEE. The CDR3 runs to 14 residues. CDR3 nucleotide sequence: TGTGCCAGCAGCTTGGACGCGAAAAACTATGGCTACACCTTC. Translating it yields CASSLDAKNYGYTF.

This clone was seen only a few times. The chain combines TRBV28 with TRBJ1-5, with 9 bases identical to TRBD1. CDR1 and CDR2 from the germline V gene are MDHEN and SYDVKM. This CDR3 is built from 14 residues. The trim removed 5 bases at V and 7 bases at J, leaving 6 bases unmatched. The CDR3 protein is CASSVDRGGQPQHF. The CDR3 DNA reads as TGTGCCAGCAGTGTGGACAGGGGCGGACAGCCCCAGCATTTT.

Concerning this clone: At the DNA level, this CDR3 is encoded by other sequences in the same sample as well. This chain uses TRBV27 with TRBJ2-7, with 9 bases that match TRBD1. Germline V gene sequence: CDR1 MNHEY, CDR2 SMNVEV (reference sequence). The length of the CDR3 is 17 residues. Unmatched junction bases numbered 16, after V lost 5 bases and J lost 5 bases. In DNA, the CDR3 is TGTGCCAGCAGTGTAGGTCCGGGGGACAGGGTATCCCACGAGCAGTACTTC. This translates into CASSVGPGDRVSHEQYF.

This rearrangement joins TRBV7-6 to TRBJ2-2; TRBD2 matches at 7 bases. Trimming cost V 3 bases and J 7 bases; bases outside gene matches: 14. Germline CDR1 SGHVS, CDR2 FNYEAQ. The length of the CDR3 is 17 residues. CDR3 nucleotides: TGTGCCAGCAGCTTCCAGCGCACGGGGGGAGGAAACGGGGAGCTGTTTTTT. Its protein product is CASSFQRTGGGNGELFF.